This T cell receptor (beta chain) is drawn from a study of CD8+CD57+ T cells in acquired aplastic anemia (dated by TCRdb to between 2018 and 2020). Regarding the study in general: Extracted DNA from sorted CD4+ and CD8+ cells averaged around 3.3 ug, ranging from roughly 0.17 to 27.4 ug. CD8+CD57+ expansion was defined as a frequency above the mean frequency observed in healthy subjects. Paper-wide results and their limitations: No significant difference in CD8+ Simpson's diversity was found between patients and healthy controls (P=0.060). Around 31 CD8+ CDR3 sequences were shared between patients and controls but appeared highly expressed in patients and within their immunodominant clones.

The CDR3 spans 12 residues, from the cysteine through the phenylalanine. Only the CDR3 DNA stays, 36 bases, in frame from base 1. Sequences KGHDR (CDR1) and SFDVKD (CDR2) are obtained from the germline V gene. V is pared back by 1 base and J by 7 bases, with 3 bases lying between the germline termini. Flow cytometry had shown CD8+CD57+ cell expansion in the patients selected for sequencing. All patients had severe acquired aplastic anemia diagnosed by International Study of Aplastic Anemia and Agranulocytosis and Camitta criteria. Patients had received no therapy at the time of blood sampling. In the study, sorted CD4+ and CD8+ blood T cells from patients with severe aplastic anemia and from healthy subjects underwent deep sequencing of TCR repertoires. Patients were enrolled in the USA under clinicaltrials.gov protocols 00001620, 01623167, 00001397, 00071045, 00081523 and 00961064. Ficoll-Paque density gradient centrifugation was used to isolate peripheral blood mononuclear cells. CD4+ and CD8+ T cells were sorted by FACS or magnetic beads before DNA extraction.

As to this clonotype: Its target antigen remains unknown. Qualities for individual bases were not recorded, and no much larger clone is one base off.

TCR beta VDJ combination and CDR3 sequence profiling used genomic DNA as the template. An Illumina HiSeq 2000 was the platform used for TCR repertoire sequencing. The authors' analysis ran thus. TRBV/TRBJ rearrangement plots, CDR3 size and DJ length profiles, and Simpson's diversity index were used to evaluate the repertoires. The immunodominant clone was defined as the most abundant DNA sequence in deep sequencing data. CDR3 amino acid sequences were checked for sharing between subjects and were compared against published repertoires and the VDJdb database. TCRdb reprocessing: public reads trimmed at Q25 with fastp, clones called with MiXCR, in-frame beta chains kept. Entries are consolidated by CDR3 protein sequence, retaining the most common genes and DNA. TCRdb assigned the V and J calls; the authors' analysis was not used. The sample table holds 150,000 or so distinct CDR3 sequences, of which more than 45% were seen once. The ten largest make up approximately 2.9% of the sample.

Input material: sorted CD4+, CD8+, or CD8+CD57+ T cells (not recorded which) from PBMCs. The sequence links TRBV24-1 to TRBJ2-2; the D segment cannot be called with confidence. The TCR sequence derives from a human donor with aplastic anemia. The CDR3 protein is CATSDFGGELFF. The sequenced DNA: TGTGCCACCAGTGATTTCGGCGGGGAGCTGTTTTTT.